What follows are 29 T cell receptor beta chains derived from one specimen sequenced in a study of blood T cells in healthy people across ages. The authors ran a second PCR of 7 to 11 cycles using a sample-barcoded 5' primer and a J-beta primer mix. TCRdb re-called the 5' RACE reads through MiXCR, storing one row per CDR3 protein. The table lists more than 600,000 distinct CDR3 sequences, approximately 25% of them singletons. These data also formed part of another study, on T cells of mothers and their children.

The sample consisted of blood. The receptor set was obtained from a boy younger than 18 in good health.

The chain's CDR3 is CASGTGPYEQYF. In nucleotides, the CDR3 is TGTGCCAGTGGGACAGGACCCTACGAGCAGTACTTC. The chain recombines TRBV7-9 with TRBJ2-7, with 8 bases aligning to TRBD1. This CDR3 is 12 amino acids long. Germline loops: CDR1 SEHNR, CDR2 FQNEAQ (reference sequence). J lost 2 bases, V lost 9 bases, and 3 bases had no gene match.

The genes are TRBV7-3 and TRBJ2-3; D may be TRBD1 or TRBD2 (5 bases each). The length of the CDR3 is 15 residues. Germline V gene data show CDR1 as SGHTA and CDR2 as FQGTGA. Trimming pared 5 bases from V and 0 bases from J, leaving 12 bases between. The CDR3 bases are TGTGCCAGCAGCCGACGGGACGCAAGCACAGATACGCAGTATTTT. Translated, it gives CASSRRDASTDTQYF.

The chain combines TRBV14 with TRBJ2-5, with 12 bases aligning to TRBD2. V shed 4 bases, J shed 2 bases, and the junction held 5 bases outside the gene matches. Germline V CDR1 and CDR2: SGHDN, FVKESK. This CDR3 region has 16 residues. CDR3 bases: TGTGCCAGCAGCCCCCGGACTAGCGGGGTTCAAGAGACCCAGTACTTC. This translates into CASSPRTSGVQETQYF.

This rearrangement joins TRBV7-9 to TRBJ2-5; tentative D call: TRBD1 (5 bases). V shed 4 bases and J shed 5 bases, with 29 bases lying between them. This CDR3 region has 19 residues. Germline V gene lookup returns CDR1 SEHNR and CDR2 FQNEAQ (reference sequence). CDR3 sequence (DNA): TGTGCCAGCAGCTCTACGACAGATAATACCTACCCGCGTGGGGAGACCCAGTACTTC. It codes for CASSSTTDNTYPRGETQYF.

This rearrangement joins TRBV7-2 to TRBJ2-2; 9 bases are a match to TRBD2. The CDR3 contains 17 residues. From germline, CDR1 is SGHTA and CDR2 FQGNSA. The ends lost 5 bases at V and 5 bases at J; junction bases unmatched: 12. In DNA, the CDR3 is TGTGCCAGCAGCCCTAGTGGCGGGAGGGCCCGGACCGGGGAGCTGTTTTTT. Protein sequence: CASSPSGGRARTGELFF.

In this sample, this clonotype turned up a few times. J is TRBJ2-1 and V is TRBV2, with 9 positions matching TRBD2. The CDR3 totals 15 residues. The ends lost 4 bases at V and 4 bases at J; junction bases unmatched: 5. Germline-derived CDR1 and CDR2 are SNHLY and FYNNEI. CDR3 in amino acids: CASSAPSGTYNEQFF. The CDR3 nucleotides read TGTGCCAGCAGTGCCCCTAGCGGGACTTACAATGAGCAGTTCTTC.

The chain combines TRBV6-1 with TRBJ2-5, with 14 bases matching TRBD2. Germline V CDR1 and CDR2: MNHNS, SASEGT. The V gene end was trimmed by 9 bases and the J gene end by 5 bases; junction bases not matched to a gene: 5. The CDR3 covers 14 residues. The CDR3 loop is CASGTSGSRETQYF. The CDR3, as DNA: TGTGCCAGTGGGACTAGCGGGAGCCGGGAGACCCAGTACTTC.

The J gene is TRBJ1-2, the V gene TRBV12-3 or TRBV12-4; possibly TRBD1 for D (5 bases). The ends were cut back, 7 bases at V and 6 bases at J, with 9 bases in the middle. The CDR3 contains 11 residues. CDR3 amino acids: CASKTEDGYTF. DNA of the CDR3: TGTGCCAGCAAGACAGAAGATGGCTACACCTTC.

The DNA for the CDR3 is TGCGCCAGCAGCTTGGGCGGGACGGTCGAGCAGTACTTC. Translation gives CASSLGGTVEQYF. The chain recombines TRBV5-1 with TRBJ2-7, with D possibly matching TRBD2 (6 bases). The germline V and J ends were trimmed by 0 bases and 6 bases, with 10 bases remaining between them. The CDR3 consists of 13 residues. CDR1 SGHRS and CDR2 YFSETQ come from the germline V gene.

The chain recombines TRBV5-1 with TRBJ2-2, with D uncertain. The V end was cut by 0 bases, the J end by 1 base, with 10 bases between. Germline CDR1 is SGHRS and CDR2 is YFSETQ. The CDR3 has 16 residues. The CDR3 region is CASSLGVAENTGELFF. The CDR3 nucleotides are TGCGCCAGCAGCTTGGGGGTAGCAGAGAACACCGGGGAGCTGTTTTTT.

The genes are TRBV4-3 and TRBJ2-5, with TRBD1 as a possible D gene (5 bases). With 4 bases removed from V and 2 bases from J, the gap between germline ends came to 14 bases. Germline-derived CDR1 and CDR2 are LGHNA and YSLEER. The CDR3 sequence is 15 residues long. In DNA form, the CDR3 reads TGCGCCAGCAGCCCAAATCCAGGGATTCAAGAGACCCAGTACTTC. Amino acids: CASSPNPGIQETQYF.

This clonotype has only a few counts. This chain joins TRBV5-6 and TRBJ2-7, with 7 bases identical to TRBD2. Germline CDR1 reads SGHDT; CDR2 reads YYEEEE. The CDR3 is 17 amino acids. V was clipped by 7 bases and J by 0 bases; unmatched bases: 16. CDR3 in amino acids: CASATTWEGTHSYEQYF. The CDR3 DNA is TGTGCCAGCGCAACCACCTGGGAGGGAACCCACTCCTACGAGCAGTACTTC.

This clonotype was recorded a few times. V usage is TRBV7-9 and J usage is TRBJ2-5; a possible D gene is TRBD1 (6 bases). Germline assignment: CDR1 SEHNR and CDR2 FQNEAQ (reference sequence). Trimming left V 5 bases short and J 2 bases short, with 18 bases between. This CDR3 spans 16 amino acids. Here the CDR3 reads CASSLRTGRLQETQYF. The CDR3 coding sequence is TGTGCCAGCAGCCTCAGAACAGGGAGACTACAAGAGACCCAGTACTTC.

This clonotype has at least ten counts. The chain recombines TRBV7-2 with TRBJ2-7, with TRBD1 identical over 8 bases. The CDR3 runs to 14 residues. After removal of 5 bases from V and 5 bases from J, the junction contained 8 bases not matched to a gene. CDR1 is SGHTA, CDR2 FQGNSA, per germline. This CDR3 is CASSLRGQGDEQYF. CDR3 in DNA: TGTGCCAGCAGCCTCAGGGGGCAGGGTGACGAGCAGTACTTC. The full variable domain, in which reference TRBV7-2 and TRBJ2-7 provide the parts outside the CDR3, is GAGVSQSPSNKVTEKGKDVELRCDPISGHTALYWYRQSLGQGLEFLIYFQGNSAPDKSGLPSDRFSAERTGGSVSTLTIQRTQQEDSAVYLCASSLRGQGDEQYFGPGTRLTVT.

The V and J genes are TRBV19 and TRBJ1-2; no reliable D call. Germline values: CDR1 LNHDA, CDR2 SQIVND (reference sequence). Trimming removed 3 bases at V and 8 bases at J, with 19 bases between. The CDR3 has 15 residues. CDR3 region: CASSISRSPLEGYTF. In DNA form, the CDR3 reads TGTGCCAGTAGTATCTCAAGGTCCCCACTTGAGGGCTACACCTTC.

The chain links TRBV12-3 or TRBV12-4 to TRBJ1-4; no clear D. Trimming removed 4 bases from V and 7 bases from J, with 7 bases in between. The CDR3 has 12 residues. The CDR3 sequence: CASSWGGEKLFF. The CDR3 coding sequence is TGTGCCAGCAGTTGGGGTGGTGAAAAACTGTTTTTT.

The rearrangement uses TRBV12-5 and TRBJ2-1, with unresolved D. Trimming shortened V by 0 bases and J by 6 bases, and 0 bases separated the two germline ends. Germline CDR1 reads LGHNT; CDR2 reads FRNRAP. CDR3 length: 11 residues. In DNA, the CDR3 is TGTGCTAGTGGTTTGGTCAATGAGCAGTTCTTC. Protein: CASGLVNEQFF.

The sample holds a few counts of this clonotype. V usage is TRBV5-6 and J usage is TRBJ2-1; TRBD2 might be the D (6 bases). Germline assignment: CDR1 SGHDT and CDR2 YYEEEE. The CDR3 has 21 residues. With 0 bases removed from V and 1 base from J, the gap between germline ends came to 26 bases. The CDR3 here is CASSLVGGGLGKGGSYNEQFF. Here the CDR3 DNA reads TGTGCCAGCAGCTTGGTCGGTGGGGGGTTGGGAAAAGGAGGATCCTACAATGAGCAGTTCTTC. Using reference TRBV5-6 and TRBJ2-1 for the parts outside the CDR3, the full variable domain is DAGVTQSPTHLIKTRGQQVTLRCSPKSGHDTVSWYQQALGQGPQFIFQYYEEEERQRGNFPDRFSGHQFPNYSSELNVNALLLGDSALYLCASSLVGGGLGKGGSYNEQFFGPGTRLTVL.

There are a few counts of this clonotype. The J gene is TRBJ2-5, the V gene TRBV6-2 or TRBV6-3; D unclear. Germline values: CDR1 MNHEY, CDR2 SVGEGT. The CDR3 extends over 13 amino acids. The V end was cut by 6 bases, the J end by 5 bases, with 13 bases between. CDR3 region: CASRSTRRETQYF. CDR3 coding DNA: TGTGCCAGCAGATCGACTCGGCGGGAGACCCAGTACTTC.

The chain employs TRBV15 and TRBJ1-5; D unresolved. The CDR3 has 13 amino acids. The germline V and J ends were trimmed by 1 base and 4 bases, with 5 bases remaining between them. CDR1 is LNHNV and CDR2 is YYDKDF in the germline V gene (reference sequence). The CDR3 is CATSRGVNQPQHF. The CDR3 DNA follows: TGTGCCACCAGCAGAGGCGTTAATCAGCCCCAGCATTTT.

This clonotype showed up just a few times. The CDR3 nucleotides read TGCAGCGTTCGGCGCCGGCTCTTGGACACTGAAGCTTTCTTT. As protein: CSVRRRLLDTEAFF. The chain uses TRBV29-1 and TRBJ1-1; D unresolved. Germline V CDR1 and CDR2: SQVTM, ANQGSEA. Trimming took 5 bases from V and 3 from J, leaving 16 bases between them. The CDR3 is 14 amino acids.

The V gene is TRBV4-3, the J gene TRBJ2-3; TRBD2 aligns across 9 bases. V shed 0 bases, J shed 10 bases, and the junction held 11 bases outside the gene matches. The CDR3 is made up of 16 amino acids. Germline CDR1 and CDR2: LGHNA and YSLEER. The CDR3, as DNA: TGCGCCAGCAGCCAAGATGGGAGGGTAGCGGGGGTTCCGCAGTATTTT. Its protein product is CASSQDGRVAGVPQYF.

There are a few counts of this clonotype. The CDR3: CASSRSSGTDTQYF. The CDR3 DNA is TGTGCCAGCTCGCGATCTAGCGGCACAGATACGCAGTATTTT. V usage is TRBV18 and J usage is TRBJ2-3; weak D call: TRBD2 (6 bases). Per the germline V gene, CDR1 is KGHSH and CDR2 is LQKENI. The CDR3 loop spans 14 amino acids. The ends were cut back, 6 bases at V and 1 base at J, with 11 bases in the middle.

V gene TRBV6-8 combines with J gene TRBJ2-1; TRBD1 agrees at 10 bases. In germline, CDR1 is MNHGY, CDR2 SAAAGT. V dropped 2 bases and J dropped 10; count of bases not matched to a gene: 5. The CDR3 runs 14 residues. The CDR3 protein is CASSYRTGGQEQFF. The CDR3 nucleotides are TGTGCCAGCAGTTACCGGACAGGGGGTCAGGAGCAGTTCTTC.

CDR3 sequence reads: CASSSATGAGNTIYF. Here the CDR3 DNA reads TGTGCCAGCAGCTCCGCTACAGGGGCTGGAAACACCATATATTTT. The chain carries TRBV7-2 and TRBJ1-3; 7 bases are a match to TRBD1. Germline V gives CDR1 SGHTA, CDR2 FQGNSA. V was clipped by 4 bases and J by 2 bases; unmatched bases: 5. CDR3 length: 15 amino acids.

J is TRBJ1-6 and V is TRBV6-1; 7 bases fit TRBD1. V lost 7 bases, J lost 5 bases, and 11 bases stayed unmatched. Germline-derived CDR1 and CDR2 are MNHNS and SASEGT. The CDR3 spans 16 residues. CDR3 residues: CASTPAGGSNNSPLHF. The CDR3 DNA is TGTGCCAGCACTCCCGCAGGGGGAAGTAATAATTCACCCCTCCACTTT.

This clonotype showed up just a few times. The chain combines TRBV6-5 with TRBJ1-1; a possible D gene is TRBD1 (5 bases). V was shortened by 0 bases and J by 4 bases, with 9 bases between the two germline ends. Germline values: CDR1 MNHEY, CDR2 SVGAGI. This CDR3 spans 14 amino acids. This CDR3 is CASSYSLGATEAFF. The CDR3 DNA reads TGTGCCAGCAGTTACTCGTTAGGGGCCACTGAAGCTTTCTTT.

The chain couples TRBV19 to TRBJ2-1, with 15 nucleotides matching TRBD2. This CDR3 contains 16 residues. V shed 2 bases, J shed 10 bases, and the junction held 6 bases outside the gene matches. CDR1 is LNHDA, CDR2 SQIVND, per germline (reference sequence). Here the CDR3 DNA reads TGTGCCAGTAGTATACTCGGGACTAGCGGGAGGCGGGAGCAGTTCTTC. Its translation: CASSILGTSGRREQFF. Full variable domain (outside the CDR3, taken from reference TRBV19 and TRBJ2-1): DGGITQSPKYLFRKEGQNVTLSCEQNLNHDAMYWYRQDPGQGLRLIYYSQIVNDFQKGDIAEGYSVSREKKESFPLTVTSAQKNPTAFYLCASSILGTSGRREQFFGPGTRLTVL.

The genes are TRBV29-1 and TRBJ2-7; 9 nucleotides match TRBD1. In germline, CDR1 is SQVTM, CDR2 ANQGSEA. The CDR3 runs 12 residues. The junction had 3 bases not matched to a gene; V was cut back by 6 bases and J by 3 bases. The CDR3 nucleotides read TGCAGCGTGACGACAGGGGGCTACGAGCAGTACTTC. Protein sequence: CSVTTGGYEQYF.